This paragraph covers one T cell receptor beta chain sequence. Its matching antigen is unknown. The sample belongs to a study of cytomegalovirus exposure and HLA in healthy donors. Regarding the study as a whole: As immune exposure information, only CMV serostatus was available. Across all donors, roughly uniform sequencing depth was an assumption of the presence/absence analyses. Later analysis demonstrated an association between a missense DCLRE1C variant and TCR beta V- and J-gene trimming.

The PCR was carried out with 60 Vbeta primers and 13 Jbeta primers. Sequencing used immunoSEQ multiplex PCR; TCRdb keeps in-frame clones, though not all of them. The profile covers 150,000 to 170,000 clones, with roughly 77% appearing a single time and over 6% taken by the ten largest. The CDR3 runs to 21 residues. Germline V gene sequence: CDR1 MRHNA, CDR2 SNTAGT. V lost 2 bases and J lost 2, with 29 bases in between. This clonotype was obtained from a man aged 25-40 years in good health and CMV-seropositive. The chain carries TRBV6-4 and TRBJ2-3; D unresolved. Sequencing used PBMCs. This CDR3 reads CASSDGWAASIPEINTDTQYF. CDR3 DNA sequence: TGTGCCAGCAGTGACGGTTGGGCAGCTTCTATCCCGGAAATAAACACAGATACGCAGTATTTT.